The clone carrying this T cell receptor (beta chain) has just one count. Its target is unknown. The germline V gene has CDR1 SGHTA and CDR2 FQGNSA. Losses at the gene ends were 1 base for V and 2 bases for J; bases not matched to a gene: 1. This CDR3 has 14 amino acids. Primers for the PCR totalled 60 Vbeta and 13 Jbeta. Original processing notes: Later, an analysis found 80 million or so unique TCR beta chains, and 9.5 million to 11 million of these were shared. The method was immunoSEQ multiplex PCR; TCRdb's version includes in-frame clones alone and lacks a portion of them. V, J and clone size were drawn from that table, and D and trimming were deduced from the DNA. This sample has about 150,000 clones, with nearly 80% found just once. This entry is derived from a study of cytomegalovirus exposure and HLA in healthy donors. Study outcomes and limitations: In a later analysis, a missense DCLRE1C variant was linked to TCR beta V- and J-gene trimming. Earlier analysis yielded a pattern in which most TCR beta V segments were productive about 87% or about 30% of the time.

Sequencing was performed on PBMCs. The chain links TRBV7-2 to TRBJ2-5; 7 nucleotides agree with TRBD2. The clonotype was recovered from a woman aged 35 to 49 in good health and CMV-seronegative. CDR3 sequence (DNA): TGTGCCAGCAGCTTAGAACTAGCGCAAGAGACCCAGTACTTC. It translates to CASSLELAQETQYF.